The subject of this entry is one TCR beta chain. The sample is drawn from a study of control samples from healthy donors and cancer patients. Assay used: immunoSEQ multiplex PCR; TCRdb lists only in-frame clones, some missing. Among about 170,000 clones listed, just under 95% were seen once. The CDR3 has 16 residues. Germline V CDR1 and CDR2: MGHRA, YSYEKL. Trimming took 4 bases from V and 6 from J, leaving 18 bases between them. This chain connects TRBV4-1 to TRBJ2-2; perhaps TRBD2 as D (6 bases). This TCR came from a woman aged 60-75 years in good health. The specimen was blood. The CDR3 sequence is CASSPAPWRVPGELFF. DNA for the CDR3: TGCGCCAGCAGCCCAGCCCCATGGAGGGTCCCCGGGGAGCTGTTTTTT.